These 14 T cell receptor beta chains originate from one sample sequenced in a study of T cell repertoires in cytomegalovirus infection. No antigen is known for these receptors. Each CDR3 protein gets one entry after TCRdb re-called the reads with MiXCR. The sample holds roughly 920,000 distinct CDR3 sequences; around 32% are singletons and the top ten take more than 12%. The sequenced sample was cultured CD8+ T cells from PBMCs, obtained from culture after CMV antigen stimulation. The source is a human donor in good health (CMV status not recorded). Some clones in this sample may be carry-over from other donors' samples.

This clonotype has at least ten counts. The gene calls are TRBV7-9 and TRBJ1-2, with 8 positions matching TRBD1. The CDR3 has 16 residues. V dropped 1 base and J dropped 8; count of bases not matched to a gene: 12. Per germline, CDR1 SEHNR and CDR2 FQNEAQ (reference sequence). CDR3 loop: CASSLGQGTAEFGYTF. CDR3 coding DNA: TGTGCCAGCAGCTTAGGACAGGGGACGGCTGAATTCGGCTACACCTTC.

This chain connects TRBV28 to TRBJ1-2; possibly TRBD1 for D (6 bases). This CDR3 is built from 14 residues. Trimming stripped 3 bases from V and 8 bases from J, with 16 bases between. Germline V gene data show CDR1 as MDHEN and CDR2 as SYDVKM. The CDR3 sequence is CASSFQGTYRGYTF. DNA of the CDR3: TGTGCCAGCAGTTTCCAGGGGACATACAGAGGCTACACCTTC.

This clonotype showed up just a few times. The chain uses TRBV28 and TRBJ2-7, with D perhaps TRBD1 (6 bases). Germline CDR1 reads MDHEN; CDR2 reads SYDVKM. The CDR3 loop spans 14 amino acids. Trimming stripped 4 bases from V and 3 bases from J, with 13 bases between. Here the CDR3 reads CASSSPGQIYEQYV. DNA of the CDR3: TGTGCCAGCAGTTCCCCGGGACAAATCTACGAGCAGTACGTC.

The chain carries TRBV7-6 and TRBJ1-5; D is unclear. Germline V gives CDR1 SGHVS, CDR2 FNYEAQ. The CDR3 has 14 residues. Trimming took off 5 bases at V and 7 bases at J, with 15 bases between the two ends. For the CDR3, the DNA is TGTGCCAGCAGCCCGAGGGTCTTGGAACAGCCCCAGCATTTT. Amino acids: CASSPRVLEQPQHF.

This clonotype was found many times. The chain combines TRBV7-2 with TRBJ2-1; D call uncertain. The CDR3 length is 13 residues. The ends were cut back, 1 base at V and 6 bases at J, with 7 bases in the middle. Germline CDR1 is SGHTA and CDR2 is FQGNSA. CDR3 coding DNA: TGTGCCAGCAGCTTAGGGCCAGGCAATGAGCAGTTCTTC. Encoded protein: CASSLGPGNEQFF.

The rearrangement joins TRBV28 to TRBJ2-4, with D unclear. The CDR3 is made up of 15 amino acids. Germline V CDR1 and CDR2: MDHEN, SYDVKM. V gave up 3 bases and J gave up 0 bases, with 9 bases separating them. The CDR3 loop is CASSFSALAKNIQYF. In DNA, the CDR3 is TGTGCCAGCAGTTTCTCGGCCCTAGCCAAAAACATTCAGTACTTC.

This clonotype has at least ten counts. The chain is built from TRBV7-8 and TRBJ1-1, with D possibly TRBD1 on 5 matching bases. The CDR3 is 12 amino acids. The V end lost 5 bases, the J end lost 11 bases, and 15 bases lay between the germline ends. Germline values: CDR1 SGHVS, CDR2 FQNEAQ. CDR3 protein: CASSTRSRGAFF. CDR3 DNA: TGTGCCAGCAGCACCCGGTCCCGGGGGGCTTTCTTT. Together with reference TRBV7-8 and TRBJ1-1, the CDR3 gives the full variable domain: GAGVSQSPRYKVAKRGQDVALRCDPISGHVSLFWYQQALGQGPEFLTYFQNEAQLDKSGLPSDRFFAERPEGSVSTLKIQRTQQEDSAVYLCASSTRSRGAFFGQGTRLTVV.

This sequence joins TRBV7-6 and TRBJ1-6; 9 bases are a match to TRBD1. The V gene's germline CDR1 is SGHVS and CDR2 FNYEAQ. The CDR3 is 18 residues long. V dropped 5 bases and J dropped 7; count of bases not matched to a gene: 15. Here the CDR3 reads CASSMDYGPDRGNSPLHF. The CDR3 region has the DNA TGTGCCAGCAGCATGGACTACGGCCCGGACAGGGGAAATTCACCCCTCCACTTT.

This clonotype turned up a few times. The V gene is TRBV29-1, the J gene TRBJ1-2, with 8 positions matching TRBD1. V lost 3 bases to trimming and J lost 7 bases; unmatched junction nucleotides: 7. Germline V CDR1 and CDR2: SQVTM, ANQGSEA. The CDR3 consists of 13 residues. CDR3 loop: CSVDRGQGSGYTF. DNA of the CDR3: TGCAGCGTTGATAGAGGACAGGGCAGTGGCTACACCTTC.

The gene calls are TRBV12-5 and TRBJ2-2; tentatively, D is TRBD1 (5 bases). Trimming left V 2 bases short and J 0 bases short, with 7 bases between. The length of the CDR3 is 15 residues. Germline loops: CDR1 LGHNT, CDR2 FRNRAP. The CDR3 region is CASGLWTTNTGELFF. DNA for the CDR3: TGTGCTAGTGGTTTGTGGACAACGAACACCGGGGAGCTGTTTTTT.

The chain carries TRBV5-4 and TRBJ2-7; a weak D match, TRBD2 (6 bases). The germline CDR1 and CDR2 sequences are SGHNT and YYREEE (reference sequence). With 2 bases removed from V and 0 bases from J, the gap between germline ends came to 12 bases. There are 15 residues in the CDR3. The CDR3 DNA reads as TGTGCCAGCAGCTTCACTAGCCTAAACTCCTACGAGCAGTACTTC. Protein: CASSFTSLNSYEQYF.

In its sample, this clonotype was seen a few times. The CDR3 DNA follows: TGTGCCATAAGGCTTCGACCCGCCAAATCCACAGATACGCAGTATTTT. It is translated as CAIRLRPAKSTDTQYF. The chain couples TRBV10-3 to TRBJ2-3; D unresolved. Germline CDR1 reads ENHRY; CDR2 reads SYGVKD. The CDR3 is 16 amino acids. V was clipped by 9 bases and J by 2 bases, with 21 bases between them.

The genes are TRBV7-9 and TRBJ2-1; D ambiguous. Germline values: CDR1 SEHNR, CDR2 FQNEAQ (reference sequence). The CDR3 runs to 13 residues. Trimming left V 4 bases short and J 6 bases short, with 10 bases between. The CDR3 spells CASSWVKRNEQFF. The DNA for the CDR3 is TGTGCCAGCAGCTGGGTAAAACGCAATGAGCAGTTCTTC.

The chain links TRBV19 to TRBJ1-1; 8 bases agree with TRBD1. Germline V gives CDR1 LNHDA, CDR2 SQIVND (reference sequence). V dropped 1 base and J dropped 8; count of bases not matched to a gene: 9. CDR3 length: 15 residues. The CDR3 DNA reads as TGTGCCAGTAGTATAGGTCACAGGGGGAGTTGGGAAGCTTTCTTT. Translating gives CASSIGHRGSWEAFF.